A selection of T cell receptor beta chains follows, all from one sample in a study of CD8 T cells in Susac syndrome. TCRdb re-called the immunoSEQ multiplex PCR reads through MiXCR, storing one row per CDR3 protein. The sample carries 200,000 or so distinct CDR3 sequences, 90% to 95% recorded once. Material: CD4+ T cells from PBMCs. The receptors shown here come from a human donor with multiple sclerosis. The CDR3 runs from the conserved cysteine through the conserved F or W. D genes are given only for firm matches. A row's size may be missing; if present it is once, few, many or a size class.

V	D	J	size	DNA	CDR3
TRBV27	NA	TRBJ1-2	NA	TGTGCCAGCAGTTCTCTCGTTCAGGGGATTGGCTATGGCTACACCTTC	CASSSLVQGIGYGYTF
TRBV20-1	NA	TRBJ1-5	NA	TGCAGTGCTAGGCCCACGGGGAGATGGGGTCAGCCCCAGCATTTT	CSARPTGRWGQPQHF
TRBV2	NA	TRBJ1-2	NA	TGTGCCAGCAGTCCAGACTACTATGGCTACACCTTC	CASSPDYYGYTF
TRBV30	NA	TRBJ2-5	NA	TGTGCCTGGAGTGAAAGGGAGACCCAGTACTTC	CAWSERETQYF
TRBV20-1	NA	TRBJ1-5	NA	TGCAGTGCCACGACAGATAGCAATCAGCCCCAGCATTTT	CSATTDSNQPQHF
TRBV11-2	NA	TRBJ2-7	NA	TGTGCCAGCAGCTTACGCCGGGACGGTTTCTACGAGCAGTACTTC	CASSLRRDGFYEQYF
TRBV7-2	NA	TRBJ2-5	NA	TGTGCCAGCAGCCCTAGTTGGGTGGAGACCCAGTACTTC	CASSPSWVETQYF
TRBV27	NA	TRBJ2-7	NA	TGTGCCAGCAGTTTAAAGGGAGGACAGACCTACGAGCAGTACTTC	CASSLKGGQTYEQYF
TRBV4-2	TRBD1	TRBJ1-2	NA	TGTGCCAGCAGCCAAGACACGGGACAGCAGCGCGGGGCTGGCTACACCTTC	CASSQDTGQQRGAGYTF
TRBV3-1	TRBD2	TRBJ2-5	NA	TGTGCCAGCAGTTTCCCGGGACTAGCGGGTGAAGAGACCCAGTACTTC	CASSFPGLAGEETQYF
TRBV5-1	TRBD1	TRBJ1-2	NA	TGCGCCAGCGCCTGGGACAGGGATGTTGGCTACACCTTC	CASAWDRDVGYTF
TRBV29-1	NA	TRBJ1-4	NA	TGCAGCGTCACCTCAACTAATGAAAAACTGTTTTTT	CSVTSTNEKLFF
TRBV10-3	TRBD1	TRBJ2-7	once	TGTGCCATCAGCCTGGGACAGGGAACCTACGAGCAGTACTTC	CAISLGQGTYEQYF
TRBV5-1	TRBD2	TRBJ2-1	NA	TGCGCCAGCAGCTACGGGACTAGTAAACACAATGAGCAGTTCTTC	CASSYGTSKHNEQFF
TRBV15	TRBD2	TRBJ2-1	NA	TGTGCCACCAGCAGAGTTGGCGGGAGCATCCGGGTCCATGAGCAGTTCTTC	CATSRVGGSIRVHEQFF
TRBV10-3	NA	TRBJ2-7	NA	TGTGCCATCAGTGATGACAGCCGCTACGAGCAGTACTTC	CAISDDSRYEQYF